The source of this T cell receptor beta chain is a study of shared clonotypes between healthy human individuals. CDR3 length: 14 residues. Trimming shortened V by 5 bases and J by 2 bases, and 7 bases separated the two germline ends. The germline V gene has CDR1 KGHSH and CDR2 LQKENI. General observations from the study: Rarefaction showed that sequencing of sorted subsets was incomplete (despite large depth). Genetic and exposure-history diversity was limited by the small donor number.

TCRdb keeps only in-frame clones here, not all; method: immunoSEQ multiplex PCR. The sample includes about 1.5 million clones, approximately 96% of them seen just once. Details on this clone: Its specificity is not known.

This clonotype originated in a man aged 25 to 45 in good health. What was sequenced was naive CD4+ T cells sorted from blood. Subset here: CD45RA+ positively selected. The gene calls are TRBV18 and TRBJ2-6; the D is unclear. CDR3 loop: CASSYETGANVLTF. The CDR3 nucleotides are TGTGCCAGCTCATACGAAACTGGGGCCAACGTCCTGACTTTC. The entire variable domain, with the rest obtained from reference TRBV18 and TRBJ2-6, is as follows: NAGVMQNPRHLVRRRGQEARLRCSPMKGHSHVYWYRQLPEEGLKFMVYLQKENIIDESGMPKERFSAEFPKEGPSILRIQQVVRGDSAAYFCASSYETGANVLTFGAGSRLTVL.